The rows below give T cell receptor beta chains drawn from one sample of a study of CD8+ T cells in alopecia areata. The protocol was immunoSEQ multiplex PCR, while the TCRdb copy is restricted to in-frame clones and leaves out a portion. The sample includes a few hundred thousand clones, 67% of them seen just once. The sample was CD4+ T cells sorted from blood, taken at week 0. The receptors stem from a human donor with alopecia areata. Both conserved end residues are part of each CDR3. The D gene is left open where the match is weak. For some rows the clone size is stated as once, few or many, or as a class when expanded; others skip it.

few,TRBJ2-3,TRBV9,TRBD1,CASSIAGTADTQYF,TGTGCCAGCAGCATTGCCGGGACAGCAGATACGCAGTATTTT
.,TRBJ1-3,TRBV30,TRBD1,CASWTGGNTIYF,TGTGCCTCCTGGACAGGGGGAAACACCATATATTTT
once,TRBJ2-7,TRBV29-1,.,CSVRDRLSYEQYF,TGCAGCGTCCGTGATCGGCTTTCCTACGAGCAGTACTTC
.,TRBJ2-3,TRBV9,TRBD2,CASSVDWRLAGGKGDTQYF,TGTGCCAGCAGCGTAGACTGGCGACTAGCGGGGGGAAAAGGAGATACGCAGTATTTT
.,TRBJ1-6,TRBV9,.,CASSVGRGSPLHF,TGTGCCAGCAGCGTAGGTAGGGGGTCACCCCTCCACTTT
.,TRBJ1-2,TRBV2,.,CASRQGPYGYTF,TGTGCCAGCAGACAGGGCCCCTATGGCTACACCTTC
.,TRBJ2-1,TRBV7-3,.,CASSLTPDNEQFF,TGTGCCAGCAGCTTAACGCCAGACAATGAGCAGTTCTTC
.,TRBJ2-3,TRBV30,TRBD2,CAWTLAGGWSDTQYF,TGTGCCTGGACCCTAGCGGGGGGATGGTCAGATACGCAGTATTTT
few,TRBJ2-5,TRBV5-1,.,CASRRAGEETQYF,TGCGCCAGCAGACGGGCCGGAGAAGAGACCCAGTACTTC
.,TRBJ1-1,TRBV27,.,CASSLSWSSTEAFF,TGTGCCAGCAGTTTATCTTGGTCGAGCACTGAAGCTTTCTTT
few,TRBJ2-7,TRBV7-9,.,CASSLENTFYEQYF,TGTGCCAGCAGCTTAGAAAACACCTTCTACGAGCAGTACTTC
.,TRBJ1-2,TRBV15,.,CATSGRRDRGGGYTF,TGTGCCACCAGCGGTCGCCGGGACCGGGGAGGGGGCTACACCTTC
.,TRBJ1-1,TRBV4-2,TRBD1,CASNWAQGRTEAFF,TGTGCCAGCAACTGGGCACAGGGGCGCACTGAAGCTTTCTTT
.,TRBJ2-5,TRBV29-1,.,CSVRRQETQYF,TGCAGCGTCCGACGCCAAGAGACCCAGTACTTC
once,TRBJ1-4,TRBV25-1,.,CASSGRATNEKLFF,TGTGCCAGCAGTGGCAGGGCAACTAATGAAAAACTGTTTTTT
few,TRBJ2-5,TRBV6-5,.,CASSPGTQETQYF,TGTGCCAGCAGCCCCGGGACACAAGAGACCCAGTACTTC
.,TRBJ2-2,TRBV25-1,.,CATSRDLTGELFF,TGTGCCACCTCCCGGGACCTAACCGGGGAGCTGTTTTTT
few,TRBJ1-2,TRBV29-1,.,CSVWAGAYGYTF,TGCAGCGTTTGGGCAGGGGCCTATGGCTACACCTTC
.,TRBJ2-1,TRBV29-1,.,CSVGREQFF,TGCAGCGTTGGTCGTGAGCAGTTCTTC
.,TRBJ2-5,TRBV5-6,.,CASSSPHKETQYF,TGTGCCAGCAGCTCCCCCCACAAAGAGACCCAGTACTTC
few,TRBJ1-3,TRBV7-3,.,CASSEQEGATIYF,TGTGCCAGCAGCGAACAAGAGGGCGCCACCATATATTTT
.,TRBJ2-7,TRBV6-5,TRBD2,CASSYDSGAYEQYF,TGTGCCAGCAGTTACGATAGCGGGGCCTACGAGCAGTACTTC
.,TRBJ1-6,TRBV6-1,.,CASSEAGGLNSPLHF,TGTGCCAGCAGTGAAGCGGGGGGATTGAATTCACCCCTCCACTTT
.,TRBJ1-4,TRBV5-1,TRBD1,CASSLGDREREKLFF,TGCGCCAGCAGCTTGGGGGACAGGGAGCGCGAAAAACTGTTTTTT
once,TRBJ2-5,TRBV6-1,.,CASSSHLQETQYF,TGTGCCAGCAGTTCTCACCTCCAAGAGACCCAGTACTTC